Following are 8 T cell receptor beta chains from one sample sequenced in a study of metastatic and nonmetastatic thyroid tumors (dated by TCRdb to 2018 to 2021). None of the patients had been given any treatment before thyroid surgery. The library was built by means of PCR. Sequencing instrument: Illumina HiSeq 4000. In TCRdb, the public reads were trimmed at Q25 with fastp and aligned with MiXCR, with productive beta chains retained. The table for this sample lists about 45,000 clones; less than 5% of them were counted only once. The top ten clonotypes cover about 9.8% of the sample. Sample: blood. The receptors stem from a female donor with papillary thyroid cancer or a benign thyroid nodule (not recorded which). Some clones in this sample may be carry-over from other donors' samples.

About this clone itself: Just one base apart from a much larger clone, this may be a read error. Since no conserved phenylalanine or tryptophan closes the CDR3, a read error is the likely cause. The rearrangement uses TRBV30 and TRBJ1-2, with TRBD1 matching 7 bases. The V gene's germline CDR1 is GTSNPN and CDR2 SVGIG (reference sequence). V dropped 5 bases and J dropped 6; count of bases not matched to a gene: 3. This CDR3 is 11 amino acids long. This chain's CDR3 is CAWPDRDGYTC. In nucleotides, the CDR3 is TGTGCCTGGCCTGACAGGGATGGCTACACCTGC.

The chain links TRBV7-3 to TRBJ2-7; no definite D call. CDR3 length: 12 amino acids. V was shortened by 1 base and J by 5 bases, with 6 bases between the two germline ends. Germline V gives CDR1 SGHTA, CDR2 FQGTGA. CDR3: CASSLSGDEQYF. CDR3 nucleotide sequence: TGTGCCAGCAGCTTAAGTGGGGACGAGCAGTACTTC.

Of note for this clone: A read error may explain this, as a much larger clone is one base away. Different DNA sequences within this sample yield the same CDR3. The chain's CDR3 is CASSLDRAGTGELFF. CDR3 nucleotide sequence: TGTGCCAGCAGCCTGGACAGGGCTGGCACCGGGGAGCTGTTTTTT. This chain connects TRBV7-3 to TRBJ2-2, with TRBD1 identical over 8 bases. After removal of 5 bases from V and 4 bases from J, the junction contained 6 bases not matched to a gene. From germline, CDR1 is SGHTA and CDR2 FQGTGA. The CDR3 totals 15 residues.

This clone showed up many times. CDR3 region: CASSDWTRGNEQFF. Written as DNA, the CDR3 is TGTGCCAGCAGCGATTGGACTAGAGGCAATGAGCAGTTCTTC. This chain joins TRBV5-8 and TRBJ2-1, with 7 bases identical to TRBD2. The CDR3 contains 14 residues. The junction had 7 bases not matched to a gene; V was cut back by 4 bases and J by 6 bases. Germline V gene data show CDR1 as SGHTS and CDR2 as YDEGEE.

Ten or more counts support this clone. The chain recombines TRBV6-1 with TRBJ2-7; TRBD1 matches 9 bases. The CDR3 sequence is 14 residues long. After removal of 6 bases from V and 0 bases from J, the junction contained 3 bases not matched to a gene. Germline values: CDR1 MNHNS, CDR2 SASEGT. The CDR3: CASSPGQGSYEQYF. Here the CDR3 DNA reads TGTGCCAGCAGCCCGGGACAGGGCTCCTACGAGCAGTACTTC.

Remarks on this clone: A single base separates this from a much larger clone, so it may be a read error. DNA of the CDR3: TGCGCCAGCAGCCCTCGGGGGGCGCGGGAGACCCAGTACTTC. Translating gives CASSPRGARETQYF. This chain links TRBV4-1 with TRBJ2-5, with D tentatively TRBD2 (7 bases). CDR3 length: 14 residues. Germline values: CDR1 MGHRA, CDR2 YSYEKL. The V end was cut by 4 bases, the J end by 5 bases, with 14 bases between.

About this clone itself: This may arise from a read error, as a much more abundant clone is one base away. V and J are TRBV19 and TRBJ1-1; 11 nucleotides agree with TRBD1. The CDR3 spans 14 residues. The germline V gene has CDR1 LNHDA and CDR2 SQIVND (reference sequence). The CDR3 coding sequence is TGTGCCAGTAGTTTTAGGACAGGGGGCACTAAAGCTTGCTTT. It yields the protein CASSFRTGGTKACF.

Worth noting for this clone: The CDR3 end shows no conserved phenylalanine or tryptophan, and so a read error is likely. J is TRBJ1-4 and V is TRBV5-1, with unresolved D. The CDR3 spans 14 residues. Looked up from germline, CDR1 is SGHRS and CDR2 is YFSETQ. CDR3 sequence (DNA): TGCGCCAGCAGCCTCGGGCCCGACTCGGAAAACCTGTTTTTA. The encoded protein is CASSLGPDSENLFL.